This TCR beta chain emerged from a study of vaccination and CD4 T cells after COVID-19. Study in general: Testing by nasal swab PCR showed convalescent patients to be SARS-CoV-2 positive; nine were mild and one was severe. The post-COVID samples were taken a median approximately 100 days after diagnosis, anywhere from 35 to 161. Notes on the study in general: A nonsignificant median increase from roughly 21 to 40 SARS-CoV-2-reactive clonotypes was observed. The great majority, 304 of 307 vaccine-specific clones, proved spike mono-reactive in convalescent patients.

The CDR3 contains 15 residues. The V gene's germline CDR1 is LNHNV and CDR2 YYDKDF (reference sequence). J was trimmed by 5 bases and V by 3 bases; bases with no gene match: 4. Worth noting for this clonotype: The target antigen is unknown.

Indicated treatment: roughly nine-day PBMC culture with coronavirus spike peptide pools or control peptides (ViraFEST assay). With the Oncomine TCR Beta short-read assay, DNA from cultured CD4+ T cells was sequenced. TCRdb fed the PCR reads into MiXCR, producing one record per CDR3 protein. This sample has over 10,000 distinct CDR3 sequences, with 60% to 80% found just once. The receptor comes from a human donor who had recovered from COVID-19. Sequencing was carried out using CD4+ T cells from blood, cultured in vitro. The rearrangement joins TRBV15 to TRBJ1-5; 10 nucleotides agree with TRBD1. The CDR3 loop reads CATSRGTGVDQPQHF. CDR3 nucleotides: TGTGCCACCAGCAGGGGGACAGGGGTTGATCAGCCCCAGCATTTT.